The entry that follows covers one T cell receptor (beta chain) sequence. This record comes from a study of control samples from healthy donors and cancer patients. Sequencing was performed with immunoSEQ multiplex PCR; in TCRdb, only in-frame clones are kept and a portion is missing. The sample lists approximately 99,000 clones, about 80% occurring once. The CDR3 runs to 13 residues. Per germline, CDR1 SGHRS and CDR2 YFSETQ. V gave up 4 bases and J gave up 2 bases, with 9 bases separating them. V and J are TRBV5-1 and TRBJ1-2; D is uncertain. The origin of this receptor is a man aged 18-30 years in good health. Source material: blood. The CDR3, as DNA: TGCGCCAGCAGCGTGGTAGGGAACTATGGCTACACCTTC. Translating gives CASSVVGNYGYTF. Together with reference TRBV5-1 and TRBJ1-2, the CDR3 gives the full variable domain: KAGVTQTPRYLIKTRGQQVTLSCSPISGHRSVSWYQQTPGQGLQFLFEYFSETQRNKGNFPGRFSGRQFSNSRSEMNVSTLELGDSALYLCASSVVGNYGYTFGSGTRLTVV.